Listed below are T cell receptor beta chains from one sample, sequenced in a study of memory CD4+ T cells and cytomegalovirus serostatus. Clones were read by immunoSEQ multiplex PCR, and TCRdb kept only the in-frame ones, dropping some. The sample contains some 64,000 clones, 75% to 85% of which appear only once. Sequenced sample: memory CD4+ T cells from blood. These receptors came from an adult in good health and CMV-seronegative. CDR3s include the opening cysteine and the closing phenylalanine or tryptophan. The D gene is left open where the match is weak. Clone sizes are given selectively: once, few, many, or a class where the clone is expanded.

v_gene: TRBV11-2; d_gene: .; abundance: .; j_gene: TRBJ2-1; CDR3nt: TGTGCCAGCAGCTTAGTCAGGAGCGTAAATGAGCAGTTCTTC; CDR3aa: CASSLVRSVNEQFF
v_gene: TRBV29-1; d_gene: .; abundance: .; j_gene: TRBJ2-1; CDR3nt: TGCAGCGCCTCGGGGGACTCCTCCTACAATGAGCAGTTCTTC; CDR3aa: CSASGDSSYNEQFF
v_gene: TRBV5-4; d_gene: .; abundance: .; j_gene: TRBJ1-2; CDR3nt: TGTGCCAGCACCTCCCCGGGCAGGAACTATGGCTACACCTTC; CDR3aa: CASTSPGRNYGYTF
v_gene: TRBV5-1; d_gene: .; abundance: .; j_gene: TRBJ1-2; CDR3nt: TGCGCCAGCAGGCAGGGGACTAACTATGGCTACACCTTC; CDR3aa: CASRQGTNYGYTF
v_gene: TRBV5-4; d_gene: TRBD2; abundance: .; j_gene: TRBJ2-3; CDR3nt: TGTGCCAGCTCACTAGCGGGACCCCAGTCCACAGATACGCAGTATTTT; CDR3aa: CASSLAGPQSTDTQYF
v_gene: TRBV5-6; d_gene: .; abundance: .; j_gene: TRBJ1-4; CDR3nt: TGTGCCAGCAGCTTGGAAAATGATCGTCCAACTAATGAAAAACTGTTTTTT; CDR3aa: CASSLENDRPTNEKLFF
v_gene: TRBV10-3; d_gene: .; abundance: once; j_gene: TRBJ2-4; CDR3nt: TGTGCCATCAGTAGAACGGGCGGGAACGAAAACATTCAGTACTTC; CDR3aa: CAISRTGGNENIQYF
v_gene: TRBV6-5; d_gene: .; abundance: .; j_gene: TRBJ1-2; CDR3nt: TGTGCCAGCAGCCGCCACAGCGGGGGCTACACCTTC; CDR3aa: CASSRHSGGYTF
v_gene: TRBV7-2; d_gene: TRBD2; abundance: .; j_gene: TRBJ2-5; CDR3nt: TGTGCCAGCAGCCCGAGACTAGCGGGGGGACCGATACAAGAGACCCAGTACTTC; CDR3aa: CASSPRLAGGPIQETQYF
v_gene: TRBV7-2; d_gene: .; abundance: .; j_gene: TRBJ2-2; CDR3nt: TGTGCCAGCAGCGACTACGGGGAGCTGTTTTTT; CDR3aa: CASSDYGELFF
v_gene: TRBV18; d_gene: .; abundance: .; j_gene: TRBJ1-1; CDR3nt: TGTGCCAGCTCACCGGCCAGGGCTGAAGCTTTCTTT; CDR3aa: CASSPARAEAFF
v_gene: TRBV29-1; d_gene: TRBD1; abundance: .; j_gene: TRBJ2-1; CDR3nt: TGCAGCTCCAGACAGGGTTATAATGAGCAGTTCTTC; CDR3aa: CSSRQGYNEQFF
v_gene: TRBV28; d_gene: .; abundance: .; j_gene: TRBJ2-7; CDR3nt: TGTGCCAGCAGTTTAGGCAACGCCCGCTCCTACGAGCAGTACTTC; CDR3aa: CASSLGNARSYEQYF
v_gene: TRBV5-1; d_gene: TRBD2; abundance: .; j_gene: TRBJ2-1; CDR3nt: TGCGCCAGCAGCTTGACTATAGGGGTAGCGGGGGTTACCTACAATGAGCAGTTCTTC; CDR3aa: CASSLTIGVAGVTYNEQFF
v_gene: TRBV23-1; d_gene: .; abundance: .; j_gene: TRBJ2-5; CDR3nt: TGCGCGAGCCGCAGGGTGGGGCAAGAGACCCAGTACTTC; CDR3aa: CASRRVGQETQYF
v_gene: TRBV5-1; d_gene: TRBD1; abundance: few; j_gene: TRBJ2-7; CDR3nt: TGCGCCAGCAGCCCTTGGACAGGGATAGTCGAGCAGTACTTC; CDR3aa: CASSPWTGIVEQYF
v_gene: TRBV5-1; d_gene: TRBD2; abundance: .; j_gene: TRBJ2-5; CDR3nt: TGCGCCAGCAGCCGGGCTGGACCCGGGGGGGCCGAGACCCAGTACTTC; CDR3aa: CASSRAGPGGAETQYF
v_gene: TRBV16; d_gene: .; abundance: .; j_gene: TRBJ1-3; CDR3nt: TGTGCCAGCCGGACAGCCGGAAACACCATATATTTT; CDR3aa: CASRTAGNTIYF
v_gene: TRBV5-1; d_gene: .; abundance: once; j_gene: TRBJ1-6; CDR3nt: TGCGCCAGCAGCTTGGCCGGGGGGGGAGGATCACCCCTCCACTTT; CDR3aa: CASSLAGGGGSPLHF
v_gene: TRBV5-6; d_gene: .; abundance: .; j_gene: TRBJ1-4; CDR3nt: TGTGCCAGCAGTCGCGGGGCAAGGGATGAAAAACTGTTTTTT; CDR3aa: CASSRGARDEKLFF
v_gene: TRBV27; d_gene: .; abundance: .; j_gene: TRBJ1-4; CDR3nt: TGTGCCAGCAGTTTGGATTCGATCTTCGGTCAGCGAAAACTGTTTTTT; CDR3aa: CASSLDSIFGQRKLFF
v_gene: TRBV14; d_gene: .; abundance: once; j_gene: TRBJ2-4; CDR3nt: TGTGCCAGCAGCCAAGATTACCCGGGAGCCAAAAACATTCAGTACTTC; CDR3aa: CASSQDYPGAKNIQYF
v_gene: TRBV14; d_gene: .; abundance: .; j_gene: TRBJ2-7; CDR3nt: TGTGCCAGCAGCCAAGAACGGGAGCAGTACTTC; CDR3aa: CASSQEREQYF
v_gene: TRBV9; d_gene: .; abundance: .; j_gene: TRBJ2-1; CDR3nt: TGTGCCAGCAGCGGGATCGTTCGTGAGCAGTTCTTC; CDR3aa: CASSGIVREQFF
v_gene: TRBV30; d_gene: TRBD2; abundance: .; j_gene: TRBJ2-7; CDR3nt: TGTGCCTGGAGGCGGGGGGTCTACGAGCAGTACTTC; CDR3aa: CAWRRGVYEQYF
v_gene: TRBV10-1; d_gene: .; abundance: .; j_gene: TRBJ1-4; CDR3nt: TGCGCCAGCAGTGAGTCGGGGACGGCTGAAAAACTGTTTTTT; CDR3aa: CASSESGTAEKLFF
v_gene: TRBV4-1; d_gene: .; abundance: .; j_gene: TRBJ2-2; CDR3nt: TGCGCCAGCAGCCAAACGACGGGCACCGGGGAGCTGTTTTTT; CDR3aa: CASSQTTGTGELFF
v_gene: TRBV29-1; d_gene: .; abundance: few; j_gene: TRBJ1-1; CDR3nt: TGCAGCGTTGATGACAGTATGAACACTGAAGCTTTCTTT; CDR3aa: CSVDDSMNTEAFF
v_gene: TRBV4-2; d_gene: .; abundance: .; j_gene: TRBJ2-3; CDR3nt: TGTGCCAGCAGCCAAGAAGGTAGCGGAAACACAGATACGCAGTATTTT; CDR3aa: CASSQEGSGNTDTQYF
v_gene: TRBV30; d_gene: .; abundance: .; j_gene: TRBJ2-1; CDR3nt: TGTGCCTGGAGTTCGGGAGTCCCCTACAATGAGCAGTTCTTC; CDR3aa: CAWSSGVPYNEQFF
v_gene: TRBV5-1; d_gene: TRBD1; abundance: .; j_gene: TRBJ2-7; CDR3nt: TGCGCCGGCAGCTACCAGGGACAGGGGGTATACGAGCAGTACTTC; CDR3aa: CAGSYQGQGVYEQYF
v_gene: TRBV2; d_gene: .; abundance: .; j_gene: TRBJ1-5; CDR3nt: TGTGCCAGCAGTGAACAGGGCCTACTCAATCAGCCCCAGCATTTT; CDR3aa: CASSEQGLLNQPQHF
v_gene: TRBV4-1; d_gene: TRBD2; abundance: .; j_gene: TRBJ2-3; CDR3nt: TGCGCCAGCAGCCAAGATGCGGGACTAGCGGGGGCCCTGGGAGATACGCAGTATTTT; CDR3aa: CASSQDAGLAGALGDTQYF
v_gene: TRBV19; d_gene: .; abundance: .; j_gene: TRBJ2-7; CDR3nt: TGTGCCAGTAGTATAGAGGGGCACGGACGTTACGAGCAGTACTTC; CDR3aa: CASSIEGHGRYEQYF
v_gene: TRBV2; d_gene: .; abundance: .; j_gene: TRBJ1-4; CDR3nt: TGTGCCAGCAGTTCGCCTGACAGCAACAATGAAAAACTGTTTTTT; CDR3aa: CASSSPDSNNEKLFF
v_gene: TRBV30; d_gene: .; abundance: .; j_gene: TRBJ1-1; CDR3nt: TGTGCCTGGAGAGGGCAGGGCGAAGCTTTCTTT; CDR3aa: CAWRGQGEAFF
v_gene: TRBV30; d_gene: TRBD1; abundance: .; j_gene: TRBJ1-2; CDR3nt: TGTGCCTGGAGTGTCGGCAGGGGGGGTGGCTACACCTTC; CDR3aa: CAWSVGRGGGYTF
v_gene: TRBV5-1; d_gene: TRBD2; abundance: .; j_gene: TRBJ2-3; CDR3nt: TGCGCCAGCAGCTTCTTAGCGGGAGAAGCAGATACGCAGTATTTT; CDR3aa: CASSFLAGEADTQYF
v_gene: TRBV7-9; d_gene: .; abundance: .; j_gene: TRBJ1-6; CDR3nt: TGTGCCAGCAGCTTAGGGGACTCCTATAATTCACCCCTCCACTTT; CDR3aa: CASSLGDSYNSPLHF
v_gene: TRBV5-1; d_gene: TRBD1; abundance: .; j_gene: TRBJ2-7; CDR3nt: TGCGCCAGCAGCTTGGGCGGGACAGGGGGCTCCTACGAGCAGTACTTC; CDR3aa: CASSLGGTGGSYEQYF
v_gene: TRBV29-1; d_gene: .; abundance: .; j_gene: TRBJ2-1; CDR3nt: TGCAGCGTTAGGGCCCAAGCGCGATCCAATGAGCAGTTCTTC; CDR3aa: CSVRAQARSNEQFF
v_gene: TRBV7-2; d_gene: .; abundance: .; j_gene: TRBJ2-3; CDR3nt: TGTGCCAGCAGCGACCCAGGGGCCTGGCGGCCCACAGATACGCAGTATTTT; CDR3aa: CASSDPGAWRPTDTQYF
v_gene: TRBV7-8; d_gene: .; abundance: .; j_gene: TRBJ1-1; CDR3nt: TGTGCCAGCAGCCCCAGGAGGTCCGGGCTGGCTGAAGCTTTCTTT; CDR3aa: CASSPRRSGLAEAFF
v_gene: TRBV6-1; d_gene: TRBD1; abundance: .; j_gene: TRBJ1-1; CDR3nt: TGTGCCAGCAGCGACAGGGGGAACACTGAAGCTTTCTTT; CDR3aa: CASSDRGNTEAFF
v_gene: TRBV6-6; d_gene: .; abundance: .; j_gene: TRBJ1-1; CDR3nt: TGTGCCAGCAACGCTCCAGGGAGGGACACTGAAGCTTTCTTT; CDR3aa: CASNAPGRDTEAFF
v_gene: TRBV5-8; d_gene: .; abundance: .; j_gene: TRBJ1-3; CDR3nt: TGTGCCAGCAGCTTGAATCCCTCGAACCCTGGAAACACCATATATTTT; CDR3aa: CASSLNPSNPGNTIYF
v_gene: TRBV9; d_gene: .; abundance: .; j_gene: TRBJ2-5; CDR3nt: TGTGCCAGCAGCCTCTCGCCCCGCGAAGAGACCCAGTACTTC; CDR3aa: CASSLSPREETQYF
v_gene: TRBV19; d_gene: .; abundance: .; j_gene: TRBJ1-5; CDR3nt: TGTGCCAGTAGTATGGGGCAGGGGCGTCAGCCCCAGCATTTT; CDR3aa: CASSMGQGRQPQHF
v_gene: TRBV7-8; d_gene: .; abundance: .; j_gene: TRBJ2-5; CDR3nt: TGTGCCAGCGAACGAGACAGTCCTCGGGAGACCCAGTACTTC; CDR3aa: CASERDSPRETQYF
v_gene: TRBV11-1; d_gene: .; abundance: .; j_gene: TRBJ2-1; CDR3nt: TGTGCCAGCAGCGAGGGTAGCTCCTACAATGAGCAGTTCTTC; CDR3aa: CASSEGSSYNEQFF
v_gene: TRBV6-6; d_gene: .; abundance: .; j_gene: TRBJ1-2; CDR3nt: TGTGCCAGCAGAGCGTCGGGGTTTAATGGCTACACCTTC; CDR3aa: CASRASGFNGYTF
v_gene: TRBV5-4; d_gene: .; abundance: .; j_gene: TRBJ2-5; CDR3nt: TGTGCCAGCAGCTCGGACGTCGCCAAAGAGACCCAGTACTTC; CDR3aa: CASSSDVAKETQYF
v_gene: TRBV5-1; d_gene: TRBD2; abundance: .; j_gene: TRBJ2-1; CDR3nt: TGCGCCAGCAGCCCTAGCGGGAGGGCATCCTACAATGAGCAGTTCTTC; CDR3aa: CASSPSGRASYNEQFF
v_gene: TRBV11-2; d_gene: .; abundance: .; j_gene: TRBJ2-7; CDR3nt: TGTGCCAGCAGCTTACTATTCTCGGGTGGAGCTAGCACAAACGAGCAGTACTTC; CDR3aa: CASSLLFSGGASTNEQYF
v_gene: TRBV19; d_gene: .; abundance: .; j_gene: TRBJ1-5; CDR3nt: TGTGCCAGTAGTACCCCCAACACGGCGGTCGGCAATCAGCCCCAGCATTTT; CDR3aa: CASSTPNTAVGNQPQHF
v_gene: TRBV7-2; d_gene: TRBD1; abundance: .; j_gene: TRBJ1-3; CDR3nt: TGTGCCAGCAGTCGGGCTACAGGGGCTGGAAACACCATATATTTT; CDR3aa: CASSRATGAGNTIYF
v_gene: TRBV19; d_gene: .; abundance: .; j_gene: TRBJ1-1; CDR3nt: TGTGCCAGTACCTTGGGCCGGAACACTGAAGCTTTCTTT; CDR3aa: CASTLGRNTEAFF
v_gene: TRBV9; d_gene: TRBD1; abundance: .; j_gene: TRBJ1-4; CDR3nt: TGTGCCAGCAGCCTCCCCCCGGGAGGGGGCCTTAATGAAAAACTGTTTTTT; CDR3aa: CASSLPPGGGLNEKLFF
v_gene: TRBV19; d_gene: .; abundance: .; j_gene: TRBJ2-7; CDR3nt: TGTGCCAGTAGTAACAGGAACACCTACGAGCAGTACTTC; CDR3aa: CASSNRNTYEQYF
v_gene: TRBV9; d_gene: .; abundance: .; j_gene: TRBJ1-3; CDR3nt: TGTGCCAGCAGCGTAGAGGAGGGAAACACCATATATTTT; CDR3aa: CASSVEEGNTIYF